The rows below give T cell receptor beta chains drawn from one sample of a study of CD8 T cells in ankylosing spondylitis. TCRdb processed the 5' RACE reads anew with MiXCR; each CDR3 protein has one entry. The table includes under 550,000 distinct CDR3 sequences, 25% to 30% detected once. The sequenced sample was blood, either unsorted or a sorted T cell fraction (not recorded which). The receptors here all came from a male donor with ankylosing spondylitis. The conserved cysteine and the conserved F or W are not part of the CDR3 here.

j_call v_call cdr3_aa
TRBJ1-4 TRBV11-2 ASARGGPDEKLF
TRBJ1-1 TRBV20-1 SAREGMNTEAF
TRBJ1-2 TRBV5-1 ASSPRSREGYGYT
TRBJ2-3 TRBV25-1 ASRVAGGPRSTDTQY
TRBJ2-1 TRBV27 ASSFRDRVHEQF
TRBJ1-2 TRBV4-1 ASSQDPWDYGYT
TRBJ1-5 TRBV12-3/TRBV12-4 ASSLRGDSNQPQH
TRBJ2-4 TRBV20-1 SASLGVVAKNIQY
TRBJ1-3 TRBV5-1 ASSLGVPQGSMNTIY
TRBJ2-6 TRBV20-1 SARDPTSGGTSGANVLT
TRBJ1-1 TRBV15 ATSTLRQGEAF
TRBJ2-1 TRBV14 ASSQTGFLSSYNEQF
TRBJ2-7 TRBV20-1 SARDPLGPGEQY
TRBJ2-3 TRBV12-3/TRBV12-4 ASTGTSGRTSTDTQY
TRBJ1-1 TRBV27 ASSPRQGATF
TRBJ2-2 TRBV2 ASTRLAGDRGLF
TRBJ1-5 TRBV20-1 SARAGLSNQPQH
TRBJ2-1 TRBV7-9 ASSYLSGSNHEQF
TRBJ2-7 TRBV29-1 SVGRGTGAYEQY
TRBJ2-7 TRBV24-1 ATSDPQGSYEQY
TRBJ1-1 TRBV6-1 ASRREGNTEAF
TRBJ1-5 TRBV6-5 ASSSTGTGLGQPQH
TRBJ2-5 TRBV2 ASSQIGQGRETQY
TRBJ2-3 TRBV3-1 ASSQGGHTQY
TRBJ2-2 TRBV27 ASSFQQAATGELF